These T cell receptor beta chains were read from a single sample in a study of T cell repertoires in cytomegalovirus infection. One entry per CDR3 protein, called by TCRdb with MiXCR from the reads. The table shows over 150,000 distinct CDR3 sequences, with about a sixth occurring only once. The sequencing sample was made of CD8+ T cells from PBMCs. The source of these receptors is a human donor in good health (CMV status not recorded). Some clones in this sample may be carry-over from other donors' samples. CDR3s include the opening cysteine and the closing phenylalanine or tryptophan. The order of the fields is V gene, J gene, D gene, clone size, CDR3 DNA, CDR3 protein. D genes are given only for firm matches. Not every row has a clone size; where given, it reads once, few, many or a size class.

V gene: TRBV7-2; J gene: TRBJ2-7; D gene: .; clone size: few; CDR3 DNA: TGTGCCAGCAGCTTAGTGGTGGGGATCTCCTACGAGCAGTACTTC; CDR3 protein: CASSLVVGISYEQYF
V gene: TRBV4-3; J gene: TRBJ2-1; D gene: .; clone size: .; CDR3 DNA: TGCGCCAGCAGCCAAGCCGGCTTGTGGGAGCAGTTCTTC; CDR3 protein: CASSQAGLWEQFF
V gene: TRBV12-3/TRBV12-4; J gene: TRBJ2-2; D gene: TRBD1; clone size: many; CDR3 DNA: TGTGCCAGCAGTTTAAGGCAGGGGGCTTTAGGGGAGCTGTTTTTT; CDR3 protein: CASSLRQGALGELFF
V gene: TRBV11-2; J gene: TRBJ1-1; D gene: .; clone size: .; CDR3 DNA: TGTGCCAGCAGCTGGTCCGAATACACTGAAGCTTTCTTT; CDR3 protein: CASSWSEYTEAFF
V gene: TRBV28; J gene: TRBJ2-3; D gene: .; clone size: few; CDR3 DNA: TGTGCCAGCACCCAAACAGATACGCAGTATTTT; CDR3 protein: CASTQTDTQYF
V gene: TRBV7-6; J gene: TRBJ1-1; D gene: .; clone size: .; CDR3 DNA: TGTGCCAGCGTCGACCGGCGGAGCAGTCTGAACACTGAAGCTTTCTTT; CDR3 protein: CASVDRRSSLNTEAFF
V gene: TRBV6-5; J gene: TRBJ1-3; D gene: .; clone size: .; CDR3 DNA: TGTGCCAGCAGCCCATTCGACTCTGGAAACACCATATATTTT; CDR3 protein: CASSPFDSGNTIYF
V gene: TRBV7-2; J gene: TRBJ2-1; D gene: .; clone size: few; CDR3 DNA: TGTGCCAGCAGTCTAGCCCATGAGCAGTTCTTC; CDR3 protein: CASSLAHEQFF
V gene: TRBV4-3; J gene: TRBJ1-1; D gene: .; clone size: few; CDR3 DNA: TGCGCCAGCAGCCAAGCGAACACTGAAGCTTTCTTT; CDR3 protein: CASSQANTEAFF
V gene: TRBV7-2; J gene: TRBJ2-1; D gene: TRBD2; clone size: many; CDR3 DNA: TGTGCCAGCAGCTTAGAAGGATGGGGGGGAAATAGCTCCTACAATGAGCAGTTCTTC; CDR3 protein: CASSLEGWGGNSSYNEQFF
V gene: TRBV4-1; J gene: TRBJ2-6; D gene: .; clone size: few; CDR3 DNA: TGCGCCAGCAGCCAAGAGTTTTTCAGAGAGTCTGGGGCCAACGTCCTGACTTTC; CDR3 protein: CASSQEFFRESGANVLTF
V gene: TRBV25-1; J gene: TRBJ2-2; D gene: .; clone size: .; CDR3 DNA: TGTGCCAGCAGGCGGGTTGGCGGGGAGCTGTTTTTT; CDR3 protein: CASRRVGGELFF
V gene: TRBV12-3/TRBV12-4; J gene: TRBJ1-1; D gene: .; clone size: .; CDR3 DNA: TGTGCCAGCAGTTTAAGGAAGGGCGGCACTGAAGCTTTCTTT; CDR3 protein: CASSLRKGGTEAFF
V gene: TRBV6-6; J gene: TRBJ2-7; D gene: TRBD2; clone size: few; CDR3 DNA: TGTGCCAGCAGTTCTGGGGGGGACGAGCAGTACTTC; CDR3 protein: CASSSGGDEQYF
V gene: TRBV7-8; J gene: TRBJ1-5; D gene: .; clone size: .; CDR3 DNA: TGTGCCAGCAGCTTGCGGGGGCGAAGCCCTAATCAGCCCCAGCATTTT; CDR3 protein: CASSLRGRSPNQPQHF
V gene: TRBV6-2/TRBV6-3; J gene: TRBJ1-5; D gene: TRBD1; clone size: .; CDR3 DNA: TGTGCCAGCAGTGCAGGGACAGGGGGACGGCAGCCCCAGCATTTT; CDR3 protein: CASSAGTGGRQPQHF
V gene: TRBV7-2; J gene: TRBJ2-7; D gene: .; clone size: .; CDR3 DNA: TGTGCCAGCAGCTCCCGACGCAGGGGTAGCGAGCAGTACTTC; CDR3 protein: CASSSRRRGSEQYF
V gene: TRBV9; J gene: TRBJ2-3; D gene: TRBD2; clone size: few; CDR3 DNA: TGTGCCAGCAGCGTAGTAGATAGCGGGGGAATCACAGATACGCAGTATTTT; CDR3 protein: CASSVVDSGGITDTQYF
V gene: TRBV10-3; J gene: TRBJ2-7; D gene: .; clone size: few; CDR3 DNA: TGTGCCATCAGCCCAGGGGCGAACCCTAACTACGAGCAGTACTTC; CDR3 protein: CAISPGANPNYEQYF
V gene: TRBV28; J gene: TRBJ2-3; D gene: .; clone size: .; CDR3 DNA: TGTGCCAGCAATTCCGGTCCTACGGCGCAGTATTTT; CDR3 protein: CASNSGPTAQYF
V gene: TRBV6-5; J gene: TRBJ2-1; D gene: .; clone size: .; CDR3 DNA: TGTGCCAGCAGTTGGGGTAGTGGGACTGAGCAGTTCTTC; CDR3 protein: CASSWGSGTEQFF
V gene: TRBV6-5; J gene: TRBJ2-6; D gene: .; clone size: many; CDR3 DNA: TGTGCCAGCAGTTACGCTCGCGCCTCTGGGGCCAACGTCCTGACTTTC; CDR3 protein: CASSYARASGANVLTF
V gene: TRBV20-1; J gene: TRBJ2-1; D gene: .; clone size: .; CDR3 DNA: TGCAGTGCTAGGCCCCGCGGGGTTCTCTACAATGAGCAGTTCTTC; CDR3 protein: CSARPRGVLYNEQFF
V gene: TRBV6-6; J gene: TRBJ1-1; D gene: .; clone size: few; CDR3 DNA: TGTGCCAGCAGTTACTCGAAAACGGGGGAAGCTTTCTTT; CDR3 protein: CASSYSKTGEAFF
V gene: TRBV5-8; J gene: TRBJ2-3; D gene: TRBD2; clone size: .; CDR3 DNA: TGTGCCAGCATGTTCCGACTAGCGGGGGTCACAGATACGCAGTATTTT; CDR3 protein: CASMFRLAGVTDTQYF
V gene: TRBV28; J gene: TRBJ2-4; D gene: .; clone size: many; CDR3 DNA: TGTGCCAGCAGACAAACAGTTAGTGCCAAAAACATTCAGTACTTC; CDR3 protein: CASRQTVSAKNIQYF
V gene: TRBV7-9; J gene: TRBJ2-5; D gene: .; clone size: few; CDR3 DNA: TGTGCCAGCAGCTTGCCTCCTGAGGACAGCAAAGAGACCCAGTACTTC; CDR3 protein: CASSLPPEDSKETQYF
V gene: TRBV7-9; J gene: TRBJ2-7; D gene: .; clone size: .; CDR3 DNA: TGTGCCAGCAGCCCGGGTGCGGGGTACGAGCAGTACTTC; CDR3 protein: CASSPGAGYEQYF